This T cell receptor (beta chain) derives from a study of T cells in Graves' hyperthyroidism and ophthalmopathy. Study-wide results and limits: Most thyroid clonotypes that were expanded above 0.001 also turned up in blood.

This clonotype was counted at least ten times. Its antigen is undetermined. TCR beta CDR3 regions were amplified from RNA. Researchers ran a first-round RT-PCR on the TCR CDR3 using the HTBI primer set. MiXCR, applied by TCRdb to the multiplex PCR reads, yields one record per CDR3 protein. The sample consists of fewer than 400,000 distinct CDR3 sequences, around 14% of them appearing once. A patient was excluded if there was uncontrolled infection, other autoimmune disease, pregnancy or lactation. Clinical symptoms, serum thyroxine and TRAb, thyroid ultrasound and orbital computed tomography together formed the diagnostic basis. PBMCs were derived from 7.5 to 10 ml fresh peripheral blood. Per the germline V gene, CDR1 is MDHEN and CDR2 is SYDVKM. Trimming removed 1 base at V and 3 bases at J, with 16 bases between. This CDR3 has 16 amino acids.

The sequence came from a woman aged 18 to 35 with Graves' hyperthyroidism that later progressed to Graves' ophthalmopathy. The sequenced material came from blood. This chain connects TRBV28 to TRBJ2-7; D perhaps matches TRBD2 (5 bases). CDR3 region: CASSLLSRLAYYEQYF. CDR3 in DNA: TGTGCCAGCAGTTTATTATCGCGGCTAGCTTACTACGAGCAGTACTTC.